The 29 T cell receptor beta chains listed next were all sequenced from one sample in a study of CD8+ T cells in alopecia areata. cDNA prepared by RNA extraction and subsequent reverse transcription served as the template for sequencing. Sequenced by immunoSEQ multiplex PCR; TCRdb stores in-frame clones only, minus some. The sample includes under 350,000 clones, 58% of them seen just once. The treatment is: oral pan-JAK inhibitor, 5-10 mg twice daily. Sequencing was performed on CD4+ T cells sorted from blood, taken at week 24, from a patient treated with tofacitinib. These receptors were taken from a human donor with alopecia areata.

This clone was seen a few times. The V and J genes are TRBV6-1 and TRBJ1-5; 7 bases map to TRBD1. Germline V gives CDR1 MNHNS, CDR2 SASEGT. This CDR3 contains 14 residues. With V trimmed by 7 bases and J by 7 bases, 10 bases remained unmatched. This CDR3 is CASTTGEIHQPQHF. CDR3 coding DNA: TGTGCCAGCACAACAGGGGAGATCCACCAGCCCCAGCATTTT.

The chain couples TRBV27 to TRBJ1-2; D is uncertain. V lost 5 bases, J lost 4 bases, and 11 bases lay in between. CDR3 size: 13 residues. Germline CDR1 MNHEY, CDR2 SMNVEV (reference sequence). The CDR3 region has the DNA TGTGCCAGCAGTCCGGCGACCTTCTATGGCTACACCTTC. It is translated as CASSPATFYGYTF.

The CDR3 reads CASSFSAGSNQPQHF. CDR3 DNA sequence: TGTGCCAGCAGTTTTTCGGCAGGGAGCAATCAGCCCCAGCATTTT. The rearrangement links TRBV27 to TRBJ1-5; D possibly corresponds to TRBD1 (5 bases). CDR1 is MNHEY, CDR2 SMNVEV, per germline (reference sequence). The CDR3 has 15 residues. V lost 3 bases, J lost 1 base, and 10 bases lay in between.

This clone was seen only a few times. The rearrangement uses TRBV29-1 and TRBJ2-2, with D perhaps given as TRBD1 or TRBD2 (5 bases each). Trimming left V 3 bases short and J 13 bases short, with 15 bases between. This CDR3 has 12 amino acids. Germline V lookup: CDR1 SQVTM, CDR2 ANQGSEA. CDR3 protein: CSVDGPGRGLFF. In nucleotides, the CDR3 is TGCAGCGTTGATGGTCCGGGGCGCGGGCTGTTTTTT.

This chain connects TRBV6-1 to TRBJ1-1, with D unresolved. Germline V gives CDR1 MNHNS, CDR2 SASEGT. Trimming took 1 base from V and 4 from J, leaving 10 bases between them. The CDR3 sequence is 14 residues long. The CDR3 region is CASSEDLRPTEAFF. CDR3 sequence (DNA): TGTGCCAGCAGTGAAGACCTCCGCCCCACTGAAGCTTTCTTT.

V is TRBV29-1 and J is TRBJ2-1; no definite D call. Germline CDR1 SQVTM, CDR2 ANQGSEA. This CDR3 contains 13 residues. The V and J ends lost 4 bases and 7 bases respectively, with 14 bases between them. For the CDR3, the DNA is TGCAGCGTTGGTCTACTGCTGGGTAATGAGCAGTTCTTC. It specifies CSVGLLLGNEQFF.

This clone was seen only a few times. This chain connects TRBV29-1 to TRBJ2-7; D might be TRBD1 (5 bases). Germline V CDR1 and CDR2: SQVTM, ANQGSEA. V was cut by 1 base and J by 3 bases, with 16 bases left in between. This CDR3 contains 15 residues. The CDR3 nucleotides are TGCAGCGTTGAAGGTCGGCAGGGCGGCTACTACGAGCAGTACTTC. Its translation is CSVEGRQGGYYEQYF.

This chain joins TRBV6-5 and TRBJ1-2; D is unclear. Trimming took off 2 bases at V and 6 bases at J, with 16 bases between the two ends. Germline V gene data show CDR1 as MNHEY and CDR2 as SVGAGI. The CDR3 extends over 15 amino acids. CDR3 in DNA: TGTGCCAGCAGTTACGCCCTAACTTATAGGGATGGCTACACCTTC. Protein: CASSYALTYRDGYTF.

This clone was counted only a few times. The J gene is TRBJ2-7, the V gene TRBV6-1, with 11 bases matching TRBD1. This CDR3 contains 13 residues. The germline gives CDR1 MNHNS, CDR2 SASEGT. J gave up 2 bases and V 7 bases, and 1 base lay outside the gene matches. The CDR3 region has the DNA TGTGCCAGCATGGGACAGGGGGCCTACGAGCAGTACTTC. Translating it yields CASMGQGAYEQYF.

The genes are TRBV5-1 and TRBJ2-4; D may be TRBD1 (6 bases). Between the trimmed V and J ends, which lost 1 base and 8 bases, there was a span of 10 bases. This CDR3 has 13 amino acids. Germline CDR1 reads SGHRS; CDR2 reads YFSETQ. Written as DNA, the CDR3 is TGCGCCAGCAGCTTGACCCCAGGGGACATTCAGTACTTC. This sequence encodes CASSLTPGDIQYF.

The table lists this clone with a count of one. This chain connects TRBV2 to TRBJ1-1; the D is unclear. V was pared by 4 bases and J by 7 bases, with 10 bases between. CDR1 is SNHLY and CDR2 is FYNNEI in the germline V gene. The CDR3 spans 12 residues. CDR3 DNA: TGTGCCAGCAGTGCATTGTACGGTGAAGCTTTCTTT. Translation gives CASSALYGEAFF. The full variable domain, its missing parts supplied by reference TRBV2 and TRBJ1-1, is EPEVTQTPSHQVTQMGQEVILRCVPISNHLYFYWYRQILGQKVEFLVSFYNNEISEKSEIFDDQFSVERPDGSNFTLKIRSTKLEDSAMYFCASSALYGEAFFGQGTRLTVV.

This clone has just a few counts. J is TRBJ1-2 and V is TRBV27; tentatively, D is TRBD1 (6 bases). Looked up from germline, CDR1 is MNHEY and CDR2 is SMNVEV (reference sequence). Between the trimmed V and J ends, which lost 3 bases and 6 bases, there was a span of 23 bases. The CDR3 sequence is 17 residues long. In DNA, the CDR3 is TGTGCCAGCAGTTTTCTGGCAGGGGTACTGGTGGAGAATGGCTACACCTTC. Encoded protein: CASSFLAGVLVENGYTF.

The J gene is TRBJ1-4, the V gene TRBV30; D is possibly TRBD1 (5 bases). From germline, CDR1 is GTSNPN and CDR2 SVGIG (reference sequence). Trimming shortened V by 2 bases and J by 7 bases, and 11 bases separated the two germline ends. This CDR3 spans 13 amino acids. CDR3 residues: CAWSSTGTEKLFF. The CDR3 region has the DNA TGTGCCTGGAGTTCTACCGGGACTGAAAAACTGTTTTTT. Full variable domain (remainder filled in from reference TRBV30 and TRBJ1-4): SQTIHQWPATLVQPVGSPLSLECTVEGTSNPNLYWYRQAAGRGLQLLFYSVGIGQISSEVPQNLSASRPQDRQFILSSKKLLLSDSGFYLCAWSSTGTEKLFFGSGTQLSVL.

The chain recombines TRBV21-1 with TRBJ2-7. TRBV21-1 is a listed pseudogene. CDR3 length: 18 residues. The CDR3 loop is CASSKDGDRREESNEQYF. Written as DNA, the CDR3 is TGTGCCAGCAGCAAAGACGGGGATCGCAGGGAAGAAAGTAACGAGCAGTACTTC.

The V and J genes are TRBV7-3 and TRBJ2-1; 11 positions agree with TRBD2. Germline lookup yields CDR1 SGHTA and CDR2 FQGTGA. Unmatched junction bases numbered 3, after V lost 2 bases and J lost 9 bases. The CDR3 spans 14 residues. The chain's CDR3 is CASSLRLAGTEQFF. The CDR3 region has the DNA TGTGCCAGCAGCTTACGACTAGCGGGGACTGAGCAGTTCTTC.

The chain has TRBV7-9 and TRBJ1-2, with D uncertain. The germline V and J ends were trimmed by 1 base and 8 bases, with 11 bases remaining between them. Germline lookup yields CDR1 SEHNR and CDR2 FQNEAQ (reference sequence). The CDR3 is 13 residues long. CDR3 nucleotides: TGTGCCAGCAGCTTAGATCGGTGGAGCGGCTACACCTTC. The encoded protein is CASSLDRWSGYTF.

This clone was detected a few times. DNA for the CDR3: TGTGCCTGGAGTGAGGTTCGCGCGGGCTACACCTTC. Its translation: CAWSEVRAGYTF. The J gene is TRBJ1-2, the V gene TRBV30, with unresolved D. Germline CDR1 reads GTSNPN; CDR2 reads SVGIG (reference sequence). This CDR3 has 12 residues. V was pared by 1 base and J by 8 bases, with 11 bases between. The full variable domain, its missing parts supplied by reference TRBV30 and TRBJ1-2, is SQTIHQWPATLVQPVGSPLSLECTVEGTSNPNLYWYRQAAGRGLQLLFYSVGIGQISSEVPQNLSASRPQDRQFILSSKKLLLSDSGFYLCAWSEVRAGYTFGSGTRLTVV.

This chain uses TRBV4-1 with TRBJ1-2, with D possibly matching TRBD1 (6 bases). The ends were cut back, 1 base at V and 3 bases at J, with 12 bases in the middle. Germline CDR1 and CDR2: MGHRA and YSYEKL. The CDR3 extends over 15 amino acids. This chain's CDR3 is CASSQGTVAYYGYTF. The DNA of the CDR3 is TGCGCCAGCAGCCAAGGGACAGTCGCATACTATGGCTACACCTTC.

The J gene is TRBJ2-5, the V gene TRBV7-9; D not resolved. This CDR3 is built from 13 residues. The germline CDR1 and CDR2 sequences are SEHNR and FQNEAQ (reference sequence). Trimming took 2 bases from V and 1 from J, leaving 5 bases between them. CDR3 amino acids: CASSLRIQETQYF. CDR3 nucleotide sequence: TGTGCCAGCAGCTTACGTATCCAAGAGACCCAGTACTTC.

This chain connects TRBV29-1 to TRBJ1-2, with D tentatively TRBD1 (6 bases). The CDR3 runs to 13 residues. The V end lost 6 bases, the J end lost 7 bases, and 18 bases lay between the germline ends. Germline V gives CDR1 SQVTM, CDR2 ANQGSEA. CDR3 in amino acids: CSVLALGGGGYTF. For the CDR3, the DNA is TGCAGCGTCCTCGCCCTAGGGGGAGGTGGCTACACCTTC.

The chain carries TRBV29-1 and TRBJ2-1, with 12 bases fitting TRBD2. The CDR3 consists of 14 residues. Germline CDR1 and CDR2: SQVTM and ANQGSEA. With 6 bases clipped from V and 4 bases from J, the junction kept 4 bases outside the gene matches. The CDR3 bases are TGCAGCGTCTTACTAGCGGGGGGATACAATGAGCAGTTCTTC. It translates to CSVLLAGGYNEQFF.

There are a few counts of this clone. The CDR3 protein is CASTPRGRASNEQFF. In nucleotides, the CDR3 is TGCGCCAGCACCCCAAGGGGACGGGCCTCGAATGAGCAGTTCTTC. The chain carries TRBV4-1 and TRBJ2-1, with D possibly called TRBD1 or TRBD2 (5 bases each). The CDR3 sequence is 15 residues long. Trimming removed 7 bases at V and 7 bases at J, with 20 bases between. Germline V gives CDR1 MGHRA, CDR2 YSYEKL.

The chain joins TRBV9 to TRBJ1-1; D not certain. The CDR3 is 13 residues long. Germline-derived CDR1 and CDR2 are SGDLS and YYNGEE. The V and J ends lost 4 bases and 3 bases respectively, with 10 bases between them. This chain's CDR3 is CASSLGADTEAFF. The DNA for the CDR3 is TGTGCCAGCAGCCTGGGCGCAGACACTGAAGCTTTCTTT.

The CDR3 loop is CASSLGRDRGYTF. For the CDR3, the DNA is TGTGCCAGCAGTCTAGGAAGGGATCGTGGCTACACCTTC. This sequence joins TRBV2 and TRBJ1-2; D is ambiguous. Germline CDR1 reads SNHLY; CDR2 reads FYNNEI. V was clipped by 5 bases and J by 7 bases, with 14 bases between them. This CDR3 region has 13 residues.

The CDR3 DNA is TGCAGCGGCGGACAGGGGGCAACGAACACTGAAGCTTTCTTT. The encoded protein is CSGGQGATNTEAFF. The J gene is TRBJ1-1, the V gene TRBV29-1; TRBD1 matches at 11 bases. The V and J ends lost 7 bases and 1 base, in that order; junction bases with no gene match: 5. The CDR3 runs to 14 residues. CDR1 is SQVTM and CDR2 is ANQGSEA in the germline V gene.

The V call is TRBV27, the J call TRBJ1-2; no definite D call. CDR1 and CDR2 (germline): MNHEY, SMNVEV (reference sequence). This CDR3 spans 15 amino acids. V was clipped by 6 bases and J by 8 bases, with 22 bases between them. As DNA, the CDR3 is TGTGCCAGCAGCCACCGGACTGGTGACCCCCTCGGCTACACCTTC. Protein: CASSHRTGDPLGYTF.

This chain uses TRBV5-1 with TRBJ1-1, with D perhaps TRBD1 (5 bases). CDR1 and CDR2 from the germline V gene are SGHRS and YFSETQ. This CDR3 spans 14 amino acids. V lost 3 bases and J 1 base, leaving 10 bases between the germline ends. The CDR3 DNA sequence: TGCGCCAGCAGCTCACAGACAGAGAACACTGAAGCTTTCTTT. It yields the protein CASSSQTENTEAFF. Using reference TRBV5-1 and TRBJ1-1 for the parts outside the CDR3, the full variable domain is KAGVTQTPRYLIKTRGQQVTLSCSPISGHRSVSWYQQTPGQGLQFLFEYFSETQRNKGNFPGRFSGRQFSNSRSEMNVSTLELGDSALYLCASSSQTENTEAFFGQGTRLTVV.

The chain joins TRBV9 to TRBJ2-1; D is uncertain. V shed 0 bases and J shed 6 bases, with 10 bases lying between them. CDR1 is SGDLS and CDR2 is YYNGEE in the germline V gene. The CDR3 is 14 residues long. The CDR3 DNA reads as TGTGCCAGCAGCGTAGCAGTATTTCGCAATGAGCAGTTCTTC. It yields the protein CASSVAVFRNEQFF.

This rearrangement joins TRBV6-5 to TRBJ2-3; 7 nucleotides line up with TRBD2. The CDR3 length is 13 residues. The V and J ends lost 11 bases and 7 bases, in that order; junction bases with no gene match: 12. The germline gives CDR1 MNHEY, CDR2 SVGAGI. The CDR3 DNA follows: TGTGCCGCGAAGGGAGGGATCTATAATACGCAGTATTTT. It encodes CAAKGGIYNTQYF.